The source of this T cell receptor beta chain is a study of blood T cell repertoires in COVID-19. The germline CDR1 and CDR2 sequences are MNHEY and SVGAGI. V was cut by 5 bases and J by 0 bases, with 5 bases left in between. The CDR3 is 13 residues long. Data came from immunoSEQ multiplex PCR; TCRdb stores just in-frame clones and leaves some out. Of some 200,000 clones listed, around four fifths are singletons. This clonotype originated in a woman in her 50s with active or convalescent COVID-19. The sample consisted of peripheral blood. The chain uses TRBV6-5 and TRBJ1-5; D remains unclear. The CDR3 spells CASSLFSNQPQHF. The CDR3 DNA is TGTGCCAGCAGTCTCTTTAGCAATCAGCCCCAGCATTTT.